A single T cell receptor beta chain is shown here with its context. J was trimmed by 0 bases and V by 5 bases; bases with no gene match: 7. The CDR3 is 16 amino acids. Germline values: CDR1 SGDLS, CDR2 YYNGEE. TCRdb's table, derived via immunoSEQ multiplex PCR, lists solely in-frame clones and lacks some. The sample shows 500,000 to 600,000 clones, about 89% of them seen only once. This entry belongs to a study of blood T cell repertoires in COVID-19. The material sequenced was peripheral blood. The sequence derives from a woman aged 45 to 65 with COVID-19, enrolled during active disease. This sequence joins TRBV9 and TRBJ2-2, with TRBD1 matching over 7 bases. The CDR3 loop reads CASRSSDRANTGELFF. The CDR3 nucleotides read TGTGCCAGCAGATCATCAGACAGGGCGAACACCGGGGAGCTGTTTTTT.